The 9 T cell receptor beta chains given below trace back to one sample, sequenced in a study of shared clonotypes between healthy human individuals. TCRdb's table, derived via immunoSEQ multiplex PCR, lists solely in-frame clones and lacks some. Of approximately 1,000,000 clones in the sample, roughly 80% were seen once. The material sequenced was memory CD4+ T cells from PBMCs. Subset in this sample: CD45RA-negative fraction. The receptors here all came from a man between 18 and 35 years old in good health. Some clones in this sample may be carry-over from other donors' samples.

CDR3 protein: CAWNRAGVSYEQYF. DNA of the CDR3: TGTGCCTGGAATCGAGCGGGAGTTTCCTACGAGCAGTACTTC. The rearrangement joins TRBV30 to TRBJ2-5; TRBD2 matches at 8 bases. The DNA matches TRBJ2-7 better at its end, which makes the J call doubtful. Per the germline V gene, CDR1 is GTSNPN and CDR2 is SVGIG (reference sequence). The CDR3 sequence is 14 residues long.

The rearrangement joins TRBV19 to TRBJ2-1; 10 bases agree with TRBD2. The CDR3 runs 16 residues. The V segment lost 5 bases and the J segment 1 base; nucleotides outside the gene matches: 5. The germline V gene has CDR1 LNHDA and CDR2 SQIVND (reference sequence). The chain's CDR3 is CASSPPTSGSYNEQFF. For the CDR3, the DNA is TGTGCCAGTAGTCCCCCGACTAGCGGGTCCTACAATGAGCAGTTCTTC.

A remark on this clone: Distinct nucleotide sequences in the sample also encode this CDR3. V usage is TRBV18 and J usage is TRBJ1-1; no definite D call. Trimming removed 3 bases at V and 0 bases at J, with 8 bases between. The CDR3 contains 14 residues. The V gene's germline CDR1 is KGHSH and CDR2 LQKENI. The CDR3 bases are TGTGCCAGCTCACCCCAAGGGATGAACACTGAAGCTTTCTTT. This encodes CASSPQGMNTEAFF.

The V and J genes are TRBV30 and TRBJ1-5, with D possibly being TRBD1 (6 bases). The CDR3 has 14 amino acids. Germline CDR1 GTSNPN, CDR2 SVGIG (reference sequence). Trimming took 2 bases from V and 4 from J, leaving 12 bases between them. The CDR3 region has the DNA TGTGCCTGGAGTCCGGGGGCTAGGAATCAGCCCCAGCATTTT. As protein: CAWSPGARNQPQHF. Looking up the rest from reference TRBV30 and TRBJ1-5 gives the full variable domain: SQTIHQWPATLVQPVGSPLSLECTVEGTSNPNLYWYRQAAGRGLQLLFYSVGIGQISSEVPQNLSASRPQDRQFILSSKKLLLSDSGFYLCAWSPGARNQPQHFGDGTRLSIL.

As for this clone: An end of the junction differs from the germline gene, which may be a read error. The chain links TRBV14 to TRBJ2-7, with a tentative D call TRBD2 (5 bases). Germline lookup yields CDR1 SGHDN and CDR2 FVKESK. The CDR3 sequence is 15 residues long. Here the CDR3 reads CASSQAFGKNYEQYF. For the CDR3, the DNA is TGTGCCAGCAGCCAAGCTTTCGGGAAAAACTACGAACAGTACTTC.

The chain is built from TRBV18 and TRBJ2-3; TRBD2 agrees at 8 bases. The CDR3 has 16 amino acids. V dropped 1 base and J dropped 6; count of bases not matched to a gene: 9. In germline, CDR1 is KGHSH, CDR2 LQKENI. CDR3 DNA sequence: TGTGCCAGCTCACCACGAACGGGAGGGGGAAGTGATACGCAGTATTTT. Amino acid sequence: CASSPRTGGGSDTQYF.

The rearrangement joins TRBV18 to TRBJ2-5, with 8 nucleotides matching TRBD1. This CDR3 is built from 14 residues. V lost 5 bases and J lost 4; bases outside the gene matches: 6. The germline V gene has CDR1 KGHSH and CDR2 LQKENI. CDR3 sequence: CASSETGVRETQYF. The DNA for the CDR3 is TGTGCCAGCTCAGAGACAGGGGTGCGAGAGACCCAGTACTTC.

This clone was detected a few times. CDR3 DNA: TGTGCCAGCAGTCTACGGGGGTCGGGAACCGCTGAAGCTTTCTTT. As protein: CASSLRGSGTAEAFF. The chain uses TRBV14 and TRBJ1-1; weak D call: TRBD1 (5 bases). V was clipped by 6 bases and J by 6 bases, with 20 bases between them. The CDR3 totals 15 residues. The V gene's germline CDR1 is SGHDN and CDR2 FVKESK. The variable domain in full, completed from reference TRBV14 and TRBJ1-1, reads EAGVTQFPSHSVIEKGQTVTLRCDPISGHDNLYWYRRVMGKEIKFLLHFVKESKQDESGMPNNRFLAERTGGTYSTLKVQPAELEDSGVYFCASSLRGSGTAEAFFGQGTRLTVV.

This chain uses TRBV30 with TRBJ2-2, with 10 bases fitting TRBD2. V gave up 4 bases and J gave up 6 bases; unmatched junction bases: 5. CDR3 size: 14 residues. Germline V gene sequence: CDR1 GTSNPN, CDR2 SVGIG (reference sequence). CDR3 nucleotides: TGTGCCTGGACCACTAGCGGGACAGCCGGGGAGCTGTTTTTT. Translated: CAWTTSGTAGELFF.